These 7 T cell receptor beta chains came from one sample sequenced in a study of blood T cell repertoires in COVID-19. Assay used: immunoSEQ multiplex PCR; TCRdb lists only in-frame clones, some missing. This table holds about half a million clones, about 88% found once. The specimen was peripheral blood. The receptors stem from a man between 18 and 35 years old with COVID-19, enrolled during active disease.

V is TRBV2 and J is TRBJ2-3, with 14 bases fitting TRBD2. V gave up 6 bases and J gave up 5 bases; unmatched junction bases: 4. Germline assignment: CDR1 SNHLY and CDR2 FYNNEI. The CDR3 has 15 residues. CDR3 loop: CASRGLAGVLDTQYF. As DNA, the CDR3 is TGTGCCAGCAGGGGACTAGCGGGAGTATTAGATACGCAGTATTTT.

The chain recombines TRBV12-3 or TRBV12-4 with TRBJ2-1, with D unclear. CDR3 length: 13 residues. V was shortened by 3 bases and J by 5 bases, with 8 bases between the two germline ends. CDR3 amino acids: CASSFRLNNEQFF. The CDR3 nucleotides are TGTGCCAGCAGTTTCAGGCTTAACAATGAGCAGTTCTTC.

This clone was recorded once. The rearrangement uses TRBV2 and TRBJ1-1, with D unclear. The germline CDR1 and CDR2 sequences are SNHLY and FYNNEI. V was pared by 7 bases and J by 3 bases, with 9 bases between. The CDR3 spans 12 residues. Written as DNA, the CDR3 is TGTGCCAGCATTGGCGGGGACACTGAAGCTTTCTTT. Amino acids: CASIGGDTEAFF.

V usage is TRBV3-1 (or the pseudogene TRBV3-2) and J usage is TRBJ2-7; possible D gene TRBD2, 5 bases. Germline loops: CDR1 LGHDT, CDR2 YNNKEL (reference sequence). V gave up 4 bases and J gave up 3 bases, with 13 bases separating them. The CDR3 contains 14 residues. The DNA for the CDR3 is TGTGCCAGCAGCCCCGGACTCGTGGGCTACGAGCAGTACTTC. This sequence encodes CASSPGLVGYEQYF.

This clone was seen only once. This sequence joins TRBV20-1 and TRBJ2-1; possible D gene TRBD1, 6 bases. Germline-derived CDR1 and CDR2 are DFQATT and SNEGSKA (reference sequence). The CDR3 is 11 residues long. V lost 6 bases to trimming and J lost 9 bases, with 12 bases between them. DNA for the CDR3: TGCAGTGCAGAACAGGGCTTTGAGCAGTTCTTC. Its translation: CSAEQGFEQFF.

This clone was recorded a few times. This CDR3 reads CASSPTGTGGSGELFF. In DNA form, the CDR3 reads TGTGCCAGCAGCCCCACCGGGACAGGGGGTTCCGGGGAGCTGTTTTTT. V and J are TRBV3-1 (or the pseudogene TRBV3-2) and TRBJ2-2, with 11 bases fitting TRBD1. Germline trimming cut 4 bases from V and 6 bases from J; bases unmatched to any gene: 7. This CDR3 is 16 amino acids long. CDR1 is LGHDT and CDR2 is YNNKEL in the germline V gene (reference sequence).

The chain carries TRBV19 and TRBJ2-1, with 8 bases that match TRBD2. J lost 0 bases, V lost 3 bases, and 4 bases had no gene match. The CDR3 extends over 16 amino acids. CDR1 and CDR2 (germline): LNHDA, SQIVND (reference sequence). The CDR3 sequence: CASSIFGGASYNEQFF. The CDR3 DNA reads TGTGCCAGTAGTATCTTCGGGGGGGCCTCCTACAATGAGCAGTTCTTC.